The table lists the clone carrying this T cell receptor beta chain with many counts. The antigen is not known. The germline V gene encodes CDR1 LGHDT and CDR2 YNNKEL (reference sequence). CDR3 length: 13 residues. V lost 5 bases to trimming and J lost 4 bases, with 11 bases between them. These data are taken from a study of T cell repertoires in cytomegalovirus infection. The study, taken as a whole, reports: Carriage of CMV together with the relevant HLA was identifiable through cumulative public TCR beta family frequency.

TCRdb analysed the reads with MiXCR anew, one entry per CDR3 protein. The sample lists 310,000 or so distinct CDR3 sequences, 9.6% occurring once. The receptor was derived from a human donor in good health (CMV status not recorded). Some clones in this sample may be carry-over from other donors' samples. Sequences were obtained from PBMCs. The chain couples TRBV3-1 to TRBJ1-2, with a weak D call TRBD1 (5 bases). CDR3 residues: CASSEGRFYGYTF. As DNA, the CDR3 is TGTGCCAGCAGCGAGGGGAGGTTCTATGGCTACACCTTC.